This T cell receptor beta chain appears in the sequencing data of a study of neurological immune-mediated disorders. TCRdb independently ran MiXCR on the 5' RACE reads; one entry per CDR3 protein. Of 65,000 to 70,000 distinct CDR3 sequences listed, 3% to 5% are singletons. This clonotype was seen repeatedly, ten times or more. This TCR came from a man aged 25-45 years with multiple sclerosis. Input material: PBMCs.

Written as DNA, the CDR3 is TGTGCCAGCAGTTGGCAGAGCTCCTACGAGCAGTACTTC. It yields the protein CASSWQSSYEQYF. J is TRBJ2-7 and V is TRBV27; D gene ambiguous. The CDR3 contains 13 residues. Germline V CDR1 and CDR2: MNHEY, SMNVEV (reference sequence). The ends were cut back, 4 bases at V and 0 bases at J, with 7 bases in the middle.